The T cell receptor (beta chain) described here comes from a study of response to subunit inactivated influenza vaccine. This clonotype came up a few times. As yet, its antigen is unknown. Trimming removed 4 bases from V and 2 bases from J, with 6 bases in between. CDR3 length equals 12 residues. Germline lookup yields CDR1 MDHEN and CDR2 SYDVKM. Overall study results and limits: The authors suggested that every seasonal influenza vaccination recruits few new T cells.

TCRdb re-derived calls from the RT-PCR reads in MiXCR, one entry per CDR3 protein. The sample carries approximately 680,000 distinct CDR3 sequences, approximately 14% recorded once. The sequenced sample was PBMCs from blood, obtained 11 to 12 days after vaccination. The clonotype originates from a man in his forties or fifties who received an inactivated influenza vaccine. V is TRBV28 and J is TRBJ2-7; D unclear. CDR3 residues: CASSYIPYEQYF. The CDR3 nucleotides read TGTGCCAGCAGTTACATCCCCTACGAGCAGTACTTC.